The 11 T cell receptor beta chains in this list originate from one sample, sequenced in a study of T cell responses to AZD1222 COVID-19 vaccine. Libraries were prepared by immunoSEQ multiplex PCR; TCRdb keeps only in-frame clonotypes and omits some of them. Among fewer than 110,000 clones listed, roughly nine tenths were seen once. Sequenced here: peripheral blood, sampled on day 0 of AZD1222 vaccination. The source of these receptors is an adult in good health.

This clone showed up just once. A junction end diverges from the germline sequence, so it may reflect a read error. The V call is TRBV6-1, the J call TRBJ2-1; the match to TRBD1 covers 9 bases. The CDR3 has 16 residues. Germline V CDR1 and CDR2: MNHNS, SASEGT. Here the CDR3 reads CASSKATGGIRNEQFF. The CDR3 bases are TGTGCCAGCAGTAAAGCGACAGGGGGTATTCGCAATGAGCAGTTCTTC.

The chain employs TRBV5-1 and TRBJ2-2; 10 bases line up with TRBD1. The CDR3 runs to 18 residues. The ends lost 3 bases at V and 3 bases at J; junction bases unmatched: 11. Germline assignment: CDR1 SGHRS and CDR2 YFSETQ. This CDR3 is CASSSKKPGTGDTGELFF. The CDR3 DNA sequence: TGCGCCAGCAGCTCCAAAAAACCCGGGACAGGGGACACCGGGGAGCTGTTTTTT.

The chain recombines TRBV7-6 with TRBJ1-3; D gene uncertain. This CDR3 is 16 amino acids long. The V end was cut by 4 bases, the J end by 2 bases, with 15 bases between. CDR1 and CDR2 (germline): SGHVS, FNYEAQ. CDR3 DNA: TGTGCCAGCAGCTCTGGAGGGAGGCGTCCTGGAAACACCATATATTTT. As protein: CASSSGGRRPGNTIYF.

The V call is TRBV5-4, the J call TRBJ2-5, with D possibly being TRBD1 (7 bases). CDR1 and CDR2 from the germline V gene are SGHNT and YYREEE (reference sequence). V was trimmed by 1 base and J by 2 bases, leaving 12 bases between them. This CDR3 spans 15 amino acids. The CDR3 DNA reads TGTGCCAGCAGCTTGCCGCGGGACAGACAAGAGACCCAGTACTTC. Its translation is CASSLPRDRQETQYF.

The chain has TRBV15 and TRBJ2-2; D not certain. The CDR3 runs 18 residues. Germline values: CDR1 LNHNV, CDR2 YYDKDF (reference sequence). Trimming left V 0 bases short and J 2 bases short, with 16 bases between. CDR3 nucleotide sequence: TGTGCCACCAGCAGAGATAAGCAACGGGTGGATAACACCGGGGAGCTGTTTTTT. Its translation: CATSRDKQRVDNTGELFF.

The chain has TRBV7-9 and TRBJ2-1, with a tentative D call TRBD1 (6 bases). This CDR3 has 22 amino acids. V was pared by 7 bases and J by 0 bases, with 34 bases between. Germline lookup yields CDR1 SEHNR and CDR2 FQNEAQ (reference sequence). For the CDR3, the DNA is TGTGCCAGCACCTCCGGGCAGGGGTTAGTGGGGGTCCGGAAGCACTCCTACAATGAGCAGTTCTTC. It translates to CASTSGQGLVGVRKHSYNEQFF.

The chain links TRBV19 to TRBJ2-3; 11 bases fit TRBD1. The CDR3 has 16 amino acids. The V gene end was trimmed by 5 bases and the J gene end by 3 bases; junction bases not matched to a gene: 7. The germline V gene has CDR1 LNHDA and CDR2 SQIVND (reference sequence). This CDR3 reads CASSETGTGGTDTQYF. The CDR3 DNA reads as TGTGCCAGTAGTGAAACCGGGACAGGGGGGACAGATACGCAGTATTTT.

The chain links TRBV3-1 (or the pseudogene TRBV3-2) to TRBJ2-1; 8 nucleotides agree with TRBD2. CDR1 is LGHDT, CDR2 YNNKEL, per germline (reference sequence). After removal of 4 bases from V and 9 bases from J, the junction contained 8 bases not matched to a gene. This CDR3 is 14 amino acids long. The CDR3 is CASSPQGLGIEQFF. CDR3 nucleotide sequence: TGTGCCAGCAGCCCCCAGGGACTAGGGATTGAGCAGTTCTTC.

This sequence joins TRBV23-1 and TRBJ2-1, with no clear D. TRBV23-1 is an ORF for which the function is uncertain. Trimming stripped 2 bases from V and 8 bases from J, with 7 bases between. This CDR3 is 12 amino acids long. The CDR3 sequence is CASSQEIDEQFF. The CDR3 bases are TGCGCCAGCAGTCAAGAAATCGATGAGCAGTTCTTC.

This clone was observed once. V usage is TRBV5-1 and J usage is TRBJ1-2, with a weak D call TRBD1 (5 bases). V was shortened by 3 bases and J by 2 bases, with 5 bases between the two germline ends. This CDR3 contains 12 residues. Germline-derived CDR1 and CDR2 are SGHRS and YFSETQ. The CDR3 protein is CASSWDNYGYTF. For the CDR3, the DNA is TGCGCCAGCAGCTGGGACAACTATGGCTACACCTTC.

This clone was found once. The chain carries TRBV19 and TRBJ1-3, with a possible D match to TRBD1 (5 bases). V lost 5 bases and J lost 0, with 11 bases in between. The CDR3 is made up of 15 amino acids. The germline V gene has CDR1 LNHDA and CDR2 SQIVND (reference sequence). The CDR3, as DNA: TGTGCCAGTAGTGACATGGACACCTCTGGAAACACCATATATTTT. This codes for CASSDMDTSGNTIYF.